This T cell receptor beta chain came from a study of early T cells in non-severe SARS-CoV-2 infection (dated by TCRdb to the early 2020s). In terms of the full investigation: Bulk RNA from unsorted whole blood was used for TCR sequencing, so alpha and beta chains could not be paired. Here is what the overall study found, with its caveats: VDJdb matching was skewed toward anti-spike CD8 responses, so virus-specific expansions were likely underestimated and private and CD4 specificities were missed.

The method behind the library was 5' RACE. Sequencing was carried out with a NextSeq 500. The TCR library protocol attached unique molecular identifiers to individual cDNA molecules to correct for sequencing error and PCR bias. TCR alpha and beta chains were both sequenced, and the abundances of alpha and beta sequences in each sample were closely correlated with each other. The study's own analysis went as follows. Decombinator V4 was used to annotate the V gene, J gene and CDR3 of the TCR sequences. TCRs were defined as expanded if a significant change between any two time points was detected under a Poisson model with p below 0.0001. Abundances of TCRs were expressed as counts per million after normalisation to the total number of TCRs sequenced in each sample. MAIT TCRs were defined by TRAV1-2 paired with TRAJ12, TRAJ20 or TRAJ33, and iNKT TCRs by TRAV10 paired with TRAJ18. VDJdb, accessed on 1 November 2021, was searched for TCRs annotated for CMV, EBV and SARS-CoV-2, and TCRs annotated for more than one antigen were excluded. The public reads were quality trimmed at Q25 with fastp and then assembled into clones with MiXCR by TCRdb, keeping productive beta chains. Entries that share a CDR3 protein sequence are merged under the most common genes and DNA. TCRdb, not the original authors, processed these V and J calls. In this sample the table shows approximately 89,000 distinct CDR3 sequences, about an eighth of which occur a single time. The ten largest clones take up about 3% of the sample.

This clonotype was detected only a few times. The target of this receptor is not known. No qualities accompany the bases; no much larger clone lies one base away. This was a case-control study nested in a cohort of healthcare workers in London, UK, who had nasopharyngeal swab PCR tests and blood samples taken every week. Healthcare workers were recruited between 23 and 31 March 2020, during the week of the UK lockdown, and were followed weekly for up to about 15 weeks. The germline V gene (reference sequence) supplies CDR1 SGHAT and CDR2 FQDESV. V is cut back by 3 bases and J by 2 bases, with 5 bases in the junction unmatched. Its CDR3 holds 15 amino acids, cysteine through phenylalanine. The read is trimmed to its CDR3 DNA, 45 bases read in frame from base 1.

The sequenced sample consisted of whole blood. The V gene is TRBV11-1 and the J gene is TRBJ2-3; TRBD2 fits 7 bases in the junction. This sequence was found in an adult who was a healthcare worker with PCR-confirmed SARS-CoV-2 infection or an uninfected control (not recorded which). The nucleotides are TGTGCCAGCAGCTTGGGGACTACTTCCACAGATACGCAGTATTTT. Its amino acids are CASSLGTTSTDTQYF.